A single sample is the source of the 9 T cell receptor beta chains below, sequenced in a study of identical twins. Using its own MiXCR run on the 5' RACE reads, TCRdb lists one record per CDR3 protein. The sample includes 550,000 to 800,000 distinct CDR3 sequences, under 8.5% of them seen just once. This sample also belongs to another study, concerning yellow fever vaccine responses in identical twins.

The specimen was PBMCs. The receptor source for this set is a woman younger than 30 in good health.

The chain uses TRBV7-9 and TRBJ2-4; perhaps TRBD1 as D (6 bases). This CDR3 is 15 amino acids long. Between the trimmed V and J ends, which lost 2 bases and 3 bases, there was a span of 11 bases. Germline V gene data show CDR1 as SEHNR and CDR2 as FQNEAQ (reference sequence). The DNA of the CDR3 is TGTGCCAGCAGCTTAAGCTTAGGGGGCAAAAACATTCAGTACTTC. Translation gives CASSLSLGGKNIQYF.

The chain uses TRBV11-3 and TRBJ2-7; a possible D gene is TRBD2 (5 bases). Trimming took off 5 bases at V and 0 bases at J, with 14 bases between the two ends. The CDR3 consists of 15 residues. Germline V gene data show CDR1 as SGHNT and CDR2 as YENEEA. The CDR3 protein is CASSHAGGSSYEQYF. The CDR3 nucleotides read TGTGCCAGCAGCCATGCGGGTGGAAGCTCCTACGAGCAGTACTTC.

This clonotype was detected many times. The CDR3 is CASSQIYNPNTGELFF. CDR3 bases: TGTGCCAGCAGTCAGATTTATAATCCGAACACCGGGGAGCTGTTTTTT. This chain links TRBV12-3 or TRBV12-4 with TRBJ2-2; D gene uncertain. V gave up 5 bases and J gave up 0 bases, with 13 bases separating them. The CDR3 is made up of 16 amino acids.

The sample holds a few counts of this clonotype. V is TRBV7-9 and J is TRBJ1-4; tentative D call: TRBD1 (5 bases). The CDR3 length is 16 residues. The V end was cut by 2 bases, the J end by 8 bases, with 18 bases between. The germline V gene has CDR1 SEHNR and CDR2 FQNEAQ (reference sequence). The CDR3 spells CASSLTTSFWTEKLFF. CDR3 coding DNA: TGTGCCAGCAGCTTAACAACCTCCTTCTGGACAGAAAAACTGTTTTTT. Using reference TRBV7-9 and TRBJ1-4 for the parts outside the CDR3, the full variable domain is DTGVSQNPRHKITKRGQNVTFRCDPISEHNRLYWYRQTLGQGPEFLTYFQNEAQLEKSRLLSDRFSAERPKGSFSTLEIQRTEQGDSAMYLCASSLTTSFWTEKLFFGSGTQLSVL.

This clonotype was detected only a few times. The genes are TRBV20-1 and TRBJ2-7; 7 bases agree with TRBD2. Germline V gene data show CDR1 as DFQATT and CDR2 as SNEGSKA (reference sequence). Trimming at V came to 0 bases and at J to 6 bases, leaving 14 bases not matched to a gene. The CDR3 is made up of 16 amino acids. The CDR3 DNA reads as TGCAGTGCTAGAGATCTTGGAGCGGGGAGTCTGGTCGAGCAGTACGTC. This codes for CSARDLGAGSLVEQYV.

V and J are TRBV5-5 and TRBJ2-2; D gene uncertain. The V and J ends lost 0 bases and 6 bases respectively, with 9 bases between them. CDR3 size: 14 residues. The germline V gene has CDR1 SGHKS and CDR2 YYEKEE (reference sequence). The CDR3 protein is CASSLAKWAGELFF. CDR3 DNA sequence: TGTGCCAGCAGCTTGGCTAAGTGGGCCGGGGAGCTGTTTTTT.

This clonotype was seen repeatedly, ten times or more. The chain is built from TRBV9 and TRBJ2-7; TRBD1 agrees at 9 bases. This CDR3 is 15 amino acids long. Trimming cost V 0 bases and J 3 bases; bases outside gene matches: 4. Germline CDR1 is SGDLS and CDR2 is YYNGEE. CDR3 region: CASSVGGQGDYEQYF. CDR3 coding DNA: TGTGCCAGCAGCGTAGGGGGACAGGGAGACTACGAGCAGTACTTC.

This clonotype was seen repeatedly, ten times or more. This chain joins TRBV20-1 and TRBJ2-3, with 7 nucleotides matching TRBD2. J gave up 0 bases and V 1 base, and 1 base lay outside the gene matches. The germline CDR1 and CDR2 sequences are DFQATT and SNEGSKA (reference sequence). CDR3 length: 14 residues. CDR3 residues: CSARVSGSTDTQYF. The CDR3 nucleotides are TGCAGTGCTAGAGTTAGCGGGAGCACAGATACGCAGTATTTT.

This clonotype was counted many times. The genes are TRBV12-3 or TRBV12-4 and TRBJ2-5; tentatively, D is TRBD1 (5 bases). The length of the CDR3 is 15 residues. The V end was cut by 6 bases, the J end by 3 bases, with 17 bases between. CDR3 bases: TGTGCCAGCAGAGTCGACAGCCCGTTAAAAGAGACCCAGTACTTC. It is translated as CASRVDSPLKETQYF.